The next 13 T cell receptor beta chains were all read from a single sample in a study of T-cell memory formation after mild COVID-19 (dated by TCRdb to the early 2020s). Library preparation employed 5' RACE. The run used an Illumina NovaSeq 6000. TCRdb handled the public reads itself, with Q25 trimming in fastp and clone calling in MiXCR, and kept productive beta chains. A single entry per CDR3 protein holds the most common genes and DNA from its merged rows. Here the sample has 260,000 or so distinct CDR3 sequences; approximately 15% occur a single time. More than 20% of the sample is taken by the ten largest. What was sequenced was PBMCs or a T cell subset sorted from them (not recorded which). The receptors shown here come from a man between 18 and 29 years old who had mild COVID-19 (a few samples of this study predate the infection). The sample titles of this study are shuffled in the database, so cell type and time point are left out; the donor was told from shared clones.

The J gene is TRBJ2-1, the V gene TRBV12-3 or TRBV12-4; 7 nucleotides line up with TRBD1. The length of the CDR3 is 14 residues. J was trimmed by 9 bases and V by 0 bases; bases with no gene match: 5. DNA for the CDR3: TGTGCCAGCAGTTTAGCCAGGGGGTTTAGTGAGCAGTTCTTC. Amino acids: CASSLARGFSEQFF.

This clonotype was observed a few times. The rearrangement joins TRBV7-2 to TRBJ2-3; perhaps TRBD2 as D (7 bases). The CDR3 contains 14 residues. The V gene lost 1 base and the J gene lost 6 bases, with 11 bases spanning the gap. CDR1 SGHTA and CDR2 FQGNSA come from the germline V gene. The CDR3 is CASSLDRGADTQYF. The CDR3 DNA reads TGTGCCAGCAGCTTAGATCGGGGGGCGGATACGCAGTATTTT.

J is TRBJ2-1 and V is TRBV6-4; 7 bases are a match to TRBD1. Germline trimming cut 3 bases from V and 6 bases from J; bases unmatched to any gene: 11. CDR1 and CDR2 (germline): MRHNA, SNTAGT. CDR3 size: 16 residues. In nucleotides, the CDR3 is TGTGCCAGCAGTGAACAATCGACAGGGTTCGGCAATGAGCAGTTCTTC. It yields the protein CASSEQSTGFGNEQFF.

The V call is TRBV7-9, the J call TRBJ2-3, with a weak D call TRBD2 (5 bases). Germline loops: CDR1 SEHNR, CDR2 FQNEAQ (reference sequence). CDR3 length: 13 residues. With 8 bases removed from V and 4 bases from J, the gap between germline ends came to 13 bases. The CDR3 here is CASRGAPPDTQYF. Here the CDR3 DNA reads TGTGCCAGCCGGGGAGCCCCCCCAGATACGCAGTATTTT. Supplemented by reference TRBV7-9 and TRBJ2-3, the full variable domain reads DTGVSQNPRHKITKRGQNVTFRCDPISEHNRLYWYRQTLGQGPEFLTYFQNEAQLEKSRLLSDRFSAERPKGSFSTLEIQRTEQGDSAMYLCASRGAPPDTQYFGPGTRLTVL.

Many counts were recorded for this clonotype. The V gene is TRBV6-5, the J gene TRBJ1-2, with TRBD1 matching 7 bases. This CDR3 is built from 12 residues. Per germline, CDR1 MNHEY and CDR2 SVGAGI. Trimming removed 5 bases from V and 3 bases from J; junction bases left unmatched: 0. The CDR3 sequence: CASSQGDYGYTF. CDR3 DNA: TGTGCCAGCAGTCAGGGGGACTATGGCTACACCTTC.

The chain carries TRBV25-1 and TRBJ1-6, with D unresolved. Germline assignment: CDR1 MGHDK and CDR2 SYGVNS. Deletions cut 0 bases from V and 0 bases from J, with 3 bases between. The CDR3 has 15 amino acids. The DNA of the CDR3 is TGTGCCAGCAGTGAATATAGCTCCTATAATTCACCCCTCCACTTT. This encodes CASSEYSSYNSPLHF.

V gene TRBV20-1 combines with J gene TRBJ2-2; D call uncertain. Germline V CDR1 and CDR2: DFQATT, SNEGSKA (reference sequence). The V end was cut by 0 bases, the J end by 10 bases, with 15 bases between. CDR3 length equals 14 residues. CDR3 sequence reads: CSARDAAASTELFF. The CDR3 DNA reads TGCAGTGCTAGAGATGCGGCAGCCTCCACGGAGCTGTTTTTT.

The genes are TRBV29-1 and TRBJ1-3; D is perhaps TRBD1 (5 bases). The CDR3 runs to 11 residues. CDR1 and CDR2 (germline): SQVTM, ANQGSEA. The CDR3 loop reads CTRTSGNTIYF. Here the CDR3 DNA reads TGCACCCGGACATCTGGAAACACCATATATTTT.

This clonotype has just a few counts. J is TRBJ1-2 and V is TRBV7-9; TRBD1 might be the D (5 bases). V was pared by 5 bases and J by 6 bases, with 10 bases between. Germline assignment: CDR1 SEHNR and CDR2 FQNEAQ (reference sequence). The CDR3 spans 12 residues. The CDR3 nucleotides are TGTGCCAGCAGCCCAGGGTTTGATGGCTACACCTTC. Its protein product is CASSPGFDGYTF.

In this sample, this clonotype turned up a few times. The chain joins TRBV6-2 or TRBV6-3 to TRBJ1-1, with 8 bases that match TRBD1. Trimming removed 6 bases from V and 6 bases from J; junction bases left unmatched: 12. The CDR3 runs to 15 residues. CDR1 and CDR2 from the germline V gene are MNHEY and SVGEGT. The CDR3 spells CASRGTGQVGPEAFF. CDR3 DNA: TGTGCCAGCAGAGGAACGGGACAGGTGGGTCCTGAAGCTTTCTTT.

This chain links TRBV9 with TRBJ2-3, with 7 nucleotides matching TRBD2. With V trimmed by 3 bases and J by 7 bases, 8 bases remained unmatched. Germline assignment: CDR1 SGDLS and CDR2 YYNGEE. This CDR3 is 14 amino acids long. CDR3 residues: CASSAAGTTNTQYF. As DNA, the CDR3 is TGTGCCAGCAGCGCTGCAGGGACTACAAATACGCAGTATTTT.

The chain employs TRBV5-4 and TRBJ1-6; D ambiguous. The CDR3 has 14 amino acids. Per the germline V gene, CDR1 is SGHNT and CDR2 is YYREEE (reference sequence). Trimming removed 4 bases from V and 9 bases from J, with 14 bases in between. The CDR3 here is CASSPNPGSSPLHF. CDR3 bases: TGTGCCAGCAGCCCGAACCCCGGCAGTTCACCCCTCCACTTT.

This clonotype was observed a few times. This chain connects TRBV6-5 to TRBJ2-5; D is possibly TRBD2 (7 bases). Germline values: CDR1 MNHEY, CDR2 SVGAGI. V was clipped by 10 bases and J by 7 bases, with 13 bases between them. This CDR3 contains 11 residues. The CDR3 DNA follows: TGTGCCATCAGGGGAGGGGGGACCCAGTACTTC. This codes for CAIRGGGTQYF.